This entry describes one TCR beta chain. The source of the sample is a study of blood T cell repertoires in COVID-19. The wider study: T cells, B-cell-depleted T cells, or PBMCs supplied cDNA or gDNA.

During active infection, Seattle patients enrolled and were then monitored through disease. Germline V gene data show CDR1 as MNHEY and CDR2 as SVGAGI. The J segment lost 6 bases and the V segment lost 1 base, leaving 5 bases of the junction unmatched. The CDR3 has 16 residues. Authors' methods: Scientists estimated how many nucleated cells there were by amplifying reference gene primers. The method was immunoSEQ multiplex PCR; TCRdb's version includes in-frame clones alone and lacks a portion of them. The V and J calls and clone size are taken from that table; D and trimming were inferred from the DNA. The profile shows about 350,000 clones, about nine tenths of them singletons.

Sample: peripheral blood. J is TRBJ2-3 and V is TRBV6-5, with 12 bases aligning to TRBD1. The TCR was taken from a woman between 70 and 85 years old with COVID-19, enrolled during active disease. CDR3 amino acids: CASSYLPGQGADTQYF. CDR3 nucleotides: TGTGCCAGCAGTTACTTACCGGGACAGGGGGCGGATACGCAGTATTTT.